The clone carrying this T cell receptor beta chain was seen a handful of times. The target antigen is unknown. Expressed TCRB transcripts were sequenced because the entire RNA isolate underwent reverse transcription. TCRdb's table, derived via immunoSEQ multiplex PCR, lists solely in-frame clones and lacks some. Of about 350,000 clones detected, around 20% appear once; the ten largest clones hold around 0.04%. The data belong to a study of beta chain features in type 1 diabetes. Findings and limits, study-wide: Naive, central memory and Treg TCRB repertoires seemed to resemble each other more closely in patients than they did in healthy donors. Fewer insertions but more deletions were seen at VDJ junctions in type 1 diabetes patients. Highly expressing activated T cells could be over-counted with a cDNA template. Among all four CD4+ subsets, Type 1 diabetes patients had TCRB CDR3s that were moderately but significantly shorter.

The germline CDR1 and CDR2 sequences are SGHDN and FVKESK. V lost 1 base and J lost 7, with 11 bases in between. CDR3 length: 13 residues. Sequencing was carried out using naive CD4+ T cells from blood. This receptor was identified in a woman aged 18-29 years in good health. V and J are TRBV14 and TRBJ2-7, with D possibly matching TRBD2 (5 bases). CDR3 nucleotide sequence: TGTGCCAGCAGCCAAGGGCGTTCGGGGGAGCAGTACTTC. This encodes CASSQGRSGEQYF.